These T cell receptor beta chains were read from a single sample in a study of early T cells in non-severe SARS-CoV-2 infection. TCRdb reprocessed the 5' RACE reads with MiXCR, giving one entry per CDR3 protein. The sample consists of around 94,000 distinct CDR3 sequences, under 15% of them appearing once. The sample comprised whole blood. The receptors originated from an adult who was a healthcare worker with PCR-confirmed SARS-CoV-2 infection or an uninfected control (not recorded which). Both conserved end residues are part of each CDR3. The order of the fields is J gene, clone size, D gene, V gene, CDR3 length, CDR3 DNA, CDR3 protein. D genes are given only for firm matches. Only some rows state a clone size, as once, few, many or a class for expanded clones.

J gene: TRBJ2-1
clone size: NA
D gene: TRBD2
V gene: TRBV5-4
CDR3 length: 17
CDR3 DNA: TGTGCCAGCAGCCCGGGAAATAGCGGGAGGGCTTACAATGAGCAGTTCTTC
CDR3 protein: CASSPGNSGRAYNEQFF

J gene: TRBJ2-5
clone size: NA
D gene: NA
V gene: TRBV20-1
CDR3 length: 14
CDR3 DNA: TGCAGTGCAGCTCCGGGGACGGTGGAAGAGACCCAGTACTTC
CDR3 protein: CSAAPGTVEETQYF

J gene: TRBJ1-1
clone size: many
D gene: NA
V gene: TRBV6-2/TRBV6-3
CDR3 length: 15
CDR3 DNA: TGTGCCAGCAGGAACTCCCCACCCGAAAACACTGAAGCTTTCTTT
CDR3 protein: CASRNSPPENTEAFF

J gene: TRBJ2-1
clone size: many
D gene: NA
V gene: TRBV4-1
CDR3 length: 15
CDR3 DNA: TGCGCCAGCAGCCAAGATCGGGGCACAGGGCATGAGCAGTTCTTC
CDR3 protein: CASSQDRGTGHEQFF

J gene: TRBJ2-1
clone size: many
D gene: TRBD2
V gene: TRBV12-3/TRBV12-4
CDR3 length: 15
CDR3 DNA: TGTGCCAGCAGCTATAGCGGGAGCTCCTACAATGAGCAGTTCTTC
CDR3 protein: CASSYSGSSYNEQFF

J gene: TRBJ2-1
clone size: many
D gene: NA
V gene: TRBV7-6
CDR3 length: 15
CDR3 DNA: TGTGCCAGCAGCTTAGGAGTGGGAGCGAGCAATGAGCAGTTCTTC
CDR3 protein: CASSLGVGASNEQFF

J gene: TRBJ2-4
clone size: NA
D gene: NA
V gene: TRBV4-1
CDR3 length: 15
CDR3 DNA: TGCGCCAGCAGCCTCCCGACAGCAGCCAAAAACATTCAGTACTTC
CDR3 protein: CASSLPTAAKNIQYF

J gene: TRBJ1-1
clone size: NA
D gene: TRBD1
V gene: TRBV27
CDR3 length: 13
CDR3 DNA: TGTGCCAGCAGTCAGGGGGCGAACACTGAAGCTTTCTTT
CDR3 protein: CASSQGANTEAFF

J gene: TRBJ2-5
clone size: NA
D gene: NA
V gene: TRBV7-9
CDR3 length: 13
CDR3 DNA: TGTGCCAGCACCTCCCGGGAGCAAGAGACCCAGTACTTC
CDR3 protein: CASTSREQETQYF

J gene: TRBJ2-5
clone size: NA
D gene: NA
V gene: TRBV30
CDR3 length: 12
CDR3 DNA: TGTGCCTGGAGGGACTACCAAGAGACCCAGTACTTC
CDR3 protein: CAWRDYQETQYF

J gene: TRBJ2-7
clone size: many
D gene: NA
V gene: TRBV6-2/TRBV6-3
CDR3 length: 11
CDR3 DNA: TGTGCCAGCAGTTACGGTGCCGAGCAGTACTTC
CDR3 protein: CASSYGAEQYF

J gene: TRBJ2-2
clone size: few
D gene: TRBD1
V gene: TRBV5-4
CDR3 length: 17
CDR3 DNA: TGTGCCAGCAGCCCAGACAGGGCGGTTGGGAACACCGGGGAGCTGTTTTTT
CDR3 protein: CASSPDRAVGNTGELFF

J gene: TRBJ1-3
clone size: few
D gene: NA
V gene: TRBV28
CDR3 length: 15
CDR3 DNA: TGTGCCAGCAGTAACACCGAGCTCTCTGGAAACACCATATATTTT
CDR3 protein: CASSNTELSGNTIYF

J gene: TRBJ2-1
clone size: many
D gene: NA
V gene: TRBV11-2
CDR3 length: 11
CDR3 DNA: TGTGCCAGCCGTTTGGGGAATGAGCAGTTCTTC
CDR3 protein: CASRLGNEQFF

J gene: TRBJ2-1
clone size: many
D gene: NA
V gene: TRBV29-1
CDR3 length: 12
CDR3 DNA: TGCAGCGTTGTCTGGCTAGTGAATGAGCAGTTCTTC
CDR3 protein: CSVVWLVNEQFF

J gene: TRBJ2-7
clone size: few
D gene: NA
V gene: TRBV12-3/TRBV12-4
CDR3 length: 13
CDR3 DNA: TGTGCCAGCAGTTTAGCGCCTTGGGGCGAGCAGTACTTC
CDR3 protein: CASSLAPWGEQYF

J gene: TRBJ2-2
clone size: few
D gene: NA
V gene: TRBV20-1
CDR3 length: 12
CDR3 DNA: TGCAGTGCTGGGGGTATCGCCGGGGAGCTGTTTTTT
CDR3 protein: CSAGGIAGELFF

J gene: TRBJ2-5
clone size: NA
D gene: NA
V gene: TRBV20-1
CDR3 length: 11
CDR3 DNA: TGCAGTGCTAGAGATAGCGAGACCCAGTACTTC
CDR3 protein: CSARDSETQYF

J gene: TRBJ2-2
clone size: few
D gene: TRBD2
V gene: TRBV4-3
CDR3 length: 17
CDR3 DNA: TGCGCCAGCAGCCAAGAATTAGCGGGAGGGTCCACCGGGGAGCTGTTTTTT
CDR3 protein: CASSQELAGGSTGELFF

J gene: TRBJ1-5
clone size: NA
D gene: TRBD1
V gene: TRBV28
CDR3 length: 15
CDR3 DNA: TGTGCCAGCAGTTTTCTGGCAGGGGGCACTCAGCCCCAGCATTTT
CDR3 protein: CASSFLAGGTQPQHF

J gene: TRBJ2-1
clone size: NA
D gene: TRBD2
V gene: TRBV10-1
CDR3 length: 15
CDR3 DNA: TGCGCCAGCAGCTTCACTAGCGGGAGTAAAAATGAGCAGTTCTTC
CDR3 protein: CASSFTSGSKNEQFF

J gene: TRBJ2-3
clone size: few
D gene: NA
V gene: TRBV6-2/TRBV6-3
CDR3 length: 16
CDR3 DNA: TGTGCCAGCAGCTCCGGGACAAACCGCCCCACAGATACGCAGTATTTT
CDR3 protein: CASSSGTNRPTDTQYF

J gene: TRBJ1-4
clone size: NA
D gene: NA
V gene: TRBV5-6
CDR3 length: 16
CDR3 DNA: TGTGCCAGCAGCTTGTCTCATGGCGCAGCGAATGAAAAACTGTTTTTT
CDR3 protein: CASSLSHGAANEKLFF

J gene: TRBJ2-1
clone size: many
D gene: TRBD2
V gene: TRBV4-1
CDR3 length: 18
CDR3 DNA: TGCGCCAGCAGCCCTGGACTAGCGGGCCCGGGGCCTTACAATGAGCAGTTCTTC
CDR3 protein: CASSPGLAGPGPYNEQFF